What follows are 20 T cell receptor beta chains derived from one specimen sequenced in a study of tumor-infiltrating lymphocytes in primary liver carcinoma. Unsorted whole blood supplied the RNA, and germline DNA was extracted too. TCR beta cDNA was made from 450 to 600 ng total RNA with a constant-region primer. Researchers made the TCR beta libraries by running three nested multiplex PCR rounds with slightly modified ARM-PCR. TRBV1-TRBV30 forward primers paired with a C-beta reverse primer drove the first two PCR rounds, 10 cycles each. From the multiplex PCR reads, TCRdb called clonotypes with MiXCR, one entry per CDR3 protein. Of approximately 330,000 distinct CDR3 sequences detected, less than 75% appear once; the ten largest clones hold 6.5%. Source material: peripheral blood. The source is a man aged 40-49 years with primary liver carcinoma and hepatitis B virus infection.

The chain has TRBV6-5 and TRBJ2-2; perhaps TRBD1 as D (6 bases). The CDR3 consists of 14 residues. Trimming removed 10 bases from V and 0 bases from J, with 12 bases in between. Germline values: CDR1 MNHEY, CDR2 SVGAGI. The CDR3 spells CATSRTANTGELFF. In nucleotides, the CDR3 is TGTGCCACCTCGAGGACAGCGAACACCGGGGAGCTGTTTTTT.

This clonotype turned up a few times. The chain is built from TRBV6-2 or TRBV6-3 and TRBJ2-2, with 7 positions matching TRBD2. Germline trimming cut 8 bases from V and 6 bases from J; bases unmatched to any gene: 9. Germline CDR1 reads MNHEY; CDR2 reads SVGEGT. The CDR3 extends over 14 amino acids. The DNA for the CDR3 is TGTGCCAGCCTAAACTGGGGGGGATCCGGGGAGCTGTTTTTT. As protein: CASLNWGGSGELFF.

The J gene is TRBJ2-7, the V gene TRBV28; D remains ambiguous. Germline CDR1 MDHEN, CDR2 SYDVKM. CDR3 size: 14 residues. V was pared by 1 base and J by 2 bases, with 9 bases between. The chain's CDR3 is CASSLFGSPYEQYF. The CDR3 bases are TGTGCCAGCAGTTTATTTGGTAGTCCCTACGAGCAGTACTTC.

In its sample, this clonotype was seen many times. The rearrangement links TRBV4-3 to TRBJ1-1; no definite D call. Per the germline V gene, CDR1 is LGHNA and CDR2 is YSLEER. The CDR3 totals 15 residues. V lost 0 bases to trimming and J lost 1 base, with 9 bases between them. The CDR3 DNA reads as TGCGCCAGCAGCCAAGACGGACGGCAGAACACTGAAGCTTTCTTT. This translates into CASSQDGRQNTEAFF.

The chain is built from TRBV7-6 and TRBJ2-5, with 10 bases matching TRBD2. The germline CDR1 and CDR2 sequences are SGHVS and FNYEAQ. The CDR3 has 15 residues. With 3 bases clipped from V and 4 bases from J, the junction kept 5 bases outside the gene matches. CDR3: CASSLPGLATETQYF. CDR3 in DNA: TGTGCCAGCAGCTTGCCGGGACTAGCGACAGAGACCCAGTACTTC. Combining the CDR3 with reference TRBV7-6 and TRBJ2-5 gives the whole variable domain GAGVSQSPRYKVTKRGQDVALRCDPISGHVSLYWYRQALGQGPEFLTYFNYEAQQDKSGLPNDRFSAERPEGSISTLTIQRTEQRDSAMYRCASSLPGLATETQYFGPGTRLLVL.

As regards this clonotype: Its ends do not fully match the called genes, so a read error is possible. J is TRBJ2-2 and V is TRBV11-2, with a possible D match to TRBD1 (6 bases). Germline V gene data show CDR1 as SGHAT and CDR2 as FQNNGV. The CDR3 covers 15 residues. In nucleotides, the CDR3 is TGTGCCAGCAGCATGGGGACACCCTTTACCGGGGAGCCGTTTTTT. The encoded protein is CASSMGTPFTGEPFF.

As for this clonotype: Likely a read error: the CDR3 ends without its conserved phenylalanine or tryptophan. The chain has TRBV11-2 and TRBJ2-3, with 8 bases lining up with TRBD1. The J segment lost 1 base and the V segment lost 10 bases, leaving 7 bases of the junction unmatched. CDR1 is SGHAT, CDR2 FQNNGV, per germline. The CDR3 has 14 residues. CDR3 sequence reads: CANNRGIGTDTQYS. CDR3 DNA sequence: TGTGCCAACAACAGGGGGATTGGCACAGATACGCAGTATTCT.

The J gene is TRBJ2-1, the V gene TRBV6-5; either TRBD1 or TRBD2 may fit D (5 bases each). The germline gives CDR1 MNHEY, CDR2 SVGAGI. The CDR3 covers 14 residues. The CDR3 here is CGSPGRLTRNEQFF. The DNA for the CDR3 is TGTGGCAGTCCGGGACGACTAACACGCAATGAGCAGTTCTTC.

As regards this clonotype: A read error may account for a junction end that differs from germline. The rearrangement uses TRBV5-5 and TRBJ2-1, with a tentative D call TRBD1 (6 bases). The CDR3 has 17 residues. The germline gives CDR1 SGHKS, CDR2 YYEKEE (reference sequence). CDR3 nucleotide sequence: TGTGCCTGCAGCCCCCGGGACCTACGAGGGGGTAGAAATGAGCAGTTCTTC. It codes for CACSPRDLRGGRNEQFF.

Points on this clonotype: This may arise from a read error, as a much more abundant clone is one base away. The chain carries TRBV6-5 and TRBJ1-4; 9 bases fit TRBD1. The germline V gene has CDR1 MNHEY and CDR2 SVGAGI. J was trimmed by 8 bases and V by 6 bases; bases with no gene match: 10. The CDR3 sequence is 15 residues long. CDR3 DNA: TGTGCCAGCAGCGGCACAGGGGGCACGGTAGAAAAACTGTTTTTT. Its protein product is CASSGTGGTVEKLFF.

In regard to this clonotype: A read error may explain this, as a much larger clone is one base away. The missing conserved phenylalanine or tryptophan at the end of this CDR3 makes a read error likely. This rearrangement joins TRBV4-3 to TRBJ1-6; D gene ambiguous. CDR1 and CDR2 (germline): LGHNA, YSLEER. CDR3 size: 14 residues. V was clipped by 0 bases and J by 5 bases, with 5 bases between them. The CDR3 region is CASSQERDNSPLHI. CDR3 in DNA: TGCGCCAGCAGCCAAGAAAGGGATAATTCACCCCTCCACATT.

Notes on this clonotype: One end of the junction is discordant with germline, which a read error may explain. The rearrangement joins TRBV11-2 to TRBJ2-1, with 9 bases that match TRBD1. The CDR3 length is 16 residues. Germline V gene sequence: CDR1 SGHAT, CDR2 FQNNGV. This CDR3 is CAISPNGGTGPNEQFF. CDR3 bases: TGTGCCATCAGCCCCAACGGGGGGACAGGGCCGAATGAACAGTTCTTC.

The table lists this clonotype with many counts. This chain connects TRBV11-3 to TRBJ1-5, with 7 nucleotides matching TRBD1. Germline values: CDR1 SGHNT, CDR2 YENEEA. The CDR3 extends over 20 amino acids. Trimming took 2 bases from V and 2 from J; bases not matched to a gene: 18. The CDR3 protein is CASSLIVSVSRGRGNQPQHF. CDR3 sequence (DNA): TGTGCCAGCAGCTTAATTGTGTCGGTTTCGAGGGGGCGAGGCAATCAGCCCCAGCATTTT.

V is TRBV4-1 and J is TRBJ1-4, with D possibly matching TRBD1 (6 bases). The CDR3 runs 16 residues. V lost 7 bases and J lost 8, with 23 bases in between. The V gene's germline CDR1 is MGHRA and CDR2 YSYEKL. The CDR3 DNA follows: TGCGCCAGCACACAAGAGCCGGGACACCCCCGGGAAAAACTGTTTTTT. Protein product: CASTQEPGHPREKLFF.

This clonotype was seen only once. The chain is built from TRBV11-2 and TRBJ2-7; D uncertain. CDR3 length equals 14 residues. V was clipped by 0 bases and J by 6 bases, with 12 bases between them. Germline V gene lookup returns CDR1 SGHAT and CDR2 FQNNGV. CDR3 nucleotide sequence: TGTGCCAGCAGCTTAGAGGGAACATCGTGCGAGCAGTACTTC. Its translation is CASSLEGTSCEQYF.

A word on this clonotype: A junction boundary mismatches the germline segment, possibly from a read error. The chain combines TRBV4-1 with TRBJ1-3, with D hard to call. CDR3 length equals 16 residues. The V gene's germline CDR1 is MGHRA and CDR2 YSYEKL. CDR3: CARSQGRIGSGSTIYF. In DNA, the CDR3 is TGCGCCAGAAGCCAAGGGCGAATTGGCTCTGGAAGCACCATATATTTT.

Details on this clonotype: A read error may account for a junction end that differs from germline. V usage is TRBV11-1 and J usage is TRBJ1-1; D is possibly TRBD1 (5 bases). This CDR3 is built from 12 residues. Germline CDR1 and CDR2: SGHAT and FQDESV (reference sequence). The CDR3, as DNA: TGTGCCGGCAGCACCCCTGGGACTGCCGCTTTCTTT. Its protein product is CAGSTPGTAAFF.

Points on this clonotype: A much larger clonotype is one base distant, so this may be a read error. The V call is TRBV4-2, the J call TRBJ2-2; perhaps TRBD2 as D (5 bases). Looked up from germline, CDR1 is LGHNA and CDR2 is YNFKEQ. The CDR3 runs to 15 residues. Here the CDR3 reads CASSQDRQFTGEPFF. The DNA of the CDR3 is TGTGCCAGCAGCCAAGATCGGCAGTTCACCGGGGAGCCGTTTTTT.

The chain employs TRBV7-9 and TRBJ2-7, with 9 bases fitting TRBD1. The CDR3 runs to 15 residues. V lost 4 bases and J lost 3; bases outside the gene matches: 7. Looked up from germline, CDR1 is SEHNR and CDR2 is FQNEAQ (reference sequence). This CDR3 is CASSWGDREIYEQYF. The CDR3 DNA sequence: TGTGCCAGCAGCTGGGGGGACAGGGAAATCTACGAGCAGTACTTC.

The chain links TRBV7-9 to TRBJ2-7, with TRBD2 matching 10 bases. The CDR3 has 14 residues. CDR1 is SEHNR and CDR2 is FQNEAQ in the germline V gene (reference sequence). V lost 8 bases and J lost 5; bases outside the gene matches: 9. This CDR3 reads CASVSSGRADEQYF. CDR3 nucleotide sequence: TGTGCCAGCGTTTCTAGCGGGAGAGCAGACGAGCAGTACTTC.